This T cell receptor beta chain was recovered during a study of regulatory T cells in long-lasting Graves disease. HTBI primers from iRepertoire and Arm-PCR of CDR3 regions yielded the TCR beta libraries. TCRdb fed the multiplex PCR reads into MiXCR, producing one record per CDR3 protein. The table lists under 500,000 distinct CDR3 sequences, less than 20% of them singletons. This clonotype was seen more than once but under ten times. This CDR3 spans 15 amino acids. In germline, CDR1 is SGHRS, CDR2 YFSETQ. Between the trimmed V and J ends, which lost 0 bases and 6 bases, there was a span of 12 bases. Stated time point: newly diagnosed GD, antithyroid drugs for less than 3 months. There was RNA extracted from PBMCs, and the TCR library was made from it. EDTA tubes received approximately 10 milliliters of drawn peripheral blood. Another study also made use of these data, one on T cells in Graves' hyperthyroidism and ophthalmopathy.

This sample comprised peripheral blood mononuclear cells (PBMCs), obtained at new diagnosis, from a patient treated with antithyroid drugs. This clonotype originated in a woman in her twenties or thirties with Graves disease. The J gene is TRBJ2-2, the V gene TRBV5-1; no clear D. This chain's CDR3 is CASSLEAGGAGELFF. Here the CDR3 DNA reads TGCGCCAGCAGCTTGGAGGCAGGCGGCGCCGGGGAGCTGTTTTTT.